This T cell receptor (beta chain) was retrieved from a study of T cell responses to AZD1222 COVID-19 vaccine. General observations from the study: Spike-wide vaccine-associated CD4 TCRs dominated at 160-218 and 743-854.

The table came from immunoSEQ multiplex PCR; TCRdb's copy has only in-frame clones and leaves some out. The table shows about 100,000 clones, with approximately 88% occurring only once. Germline V gives CDR1 SGHTA, CDR2 FQGNSA. The CDR3 loop spans 15 amino acids. Trimming took off 6 bases at V and 3 bases at J, with 17 bases between the two ends. On this clone itself: No antigen is known for it.

Sequencing was performed on peripheral blood, taken on day 0 of AZD1222 vaccination. The chain employs TRBV7-2 and TRBJ2-5; a possible D gene is TRBD2 (6 bases). The clonotype was recovered from an adult in good health. The CDR3 nucleotides are TGTGCCAGCAGTCCCTCTCTAGCGAACAAAGAGACCCAGTACTTC. Protein sequence: CASSPSLANKETQYF.